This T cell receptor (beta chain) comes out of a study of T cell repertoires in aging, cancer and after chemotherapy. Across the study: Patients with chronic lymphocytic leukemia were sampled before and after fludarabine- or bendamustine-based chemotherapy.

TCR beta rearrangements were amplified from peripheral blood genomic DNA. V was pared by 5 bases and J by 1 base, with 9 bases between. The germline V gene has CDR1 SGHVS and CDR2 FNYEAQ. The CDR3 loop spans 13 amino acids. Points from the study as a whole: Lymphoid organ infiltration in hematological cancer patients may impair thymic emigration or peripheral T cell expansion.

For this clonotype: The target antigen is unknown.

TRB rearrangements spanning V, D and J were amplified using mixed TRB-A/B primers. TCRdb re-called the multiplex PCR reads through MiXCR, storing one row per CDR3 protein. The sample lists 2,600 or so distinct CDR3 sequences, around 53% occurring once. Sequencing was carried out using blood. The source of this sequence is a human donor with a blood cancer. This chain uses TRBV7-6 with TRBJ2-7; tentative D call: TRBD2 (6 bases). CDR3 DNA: TGTGCCAGCAGCCGAGGGACTTCCTACGAGCAGTACTTC. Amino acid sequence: CASSRGTSYEQYF.